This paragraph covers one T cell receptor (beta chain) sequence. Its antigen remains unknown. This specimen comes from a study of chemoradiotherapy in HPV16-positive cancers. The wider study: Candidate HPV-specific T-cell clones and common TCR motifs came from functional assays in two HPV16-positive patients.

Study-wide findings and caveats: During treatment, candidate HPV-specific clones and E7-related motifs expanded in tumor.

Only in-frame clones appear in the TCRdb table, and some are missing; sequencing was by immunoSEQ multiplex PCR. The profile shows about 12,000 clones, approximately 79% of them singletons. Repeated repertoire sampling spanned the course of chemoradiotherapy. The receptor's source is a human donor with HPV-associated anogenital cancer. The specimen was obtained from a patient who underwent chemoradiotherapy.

This chain's CDR3 is CASSLSGTQYF. The CDR3 DNA follows: TGTGCCAGCAGTCTAAGTGGGACCCAGTACTTC. V and J are TRBV28 and TRBJ2-5, with D unclear. The CDR3 length is 11 residues. Germline-derived CDR1 and CDR2 are MDHEN and SYDVKM. V was shortened by 5 bases and J by 7 bases, with 8 bases between the two germline ends. Full variable domain (missing parts from reference TRBV28 and TRBJ2-5): DVKVTQSSRYLVKRTGEKVFLECVQDMDHENMFWYRQDPGLGLRLIYFSYDVKMKEKGDIPEGYSVSREKKERFSLILESASTNQTSMYLCASSLSGTQYFGPGTRLLVL.